The rows below give T cell receptor beta chains drawn from one sample of a study of T cell responses to AZD1222 COVID-19 vaccine. Measured with immunoSEQ multiplex PCR; TCRdb has only the in-frame clones, and not every one. The sample lists 130,000 to 150,000 clones, nearly 90% occurring once. The material was peripheral blood, obtained on day 0 of AZD1222 vaccination. These receptor sequences come from an adult in good health. The CDR3 runs from the conserved cysteine through the conserved F or W. D genes are given only for firm matches. Not all rows give a size; the values are once, few, many and, for expanded clones, a class.

j_call | d_call | clone_size | v_call | cdr3_nt | cdr3_aa
TRBJ1-5 | TRBD1 | - | TRBV12-3/TRBV12-4 | TGTGCCAGCGGAGACAGGGGGTATCAGCCCCAGCATTTT | CASGDRGYQPQHF
TRBJ2-7 | - | - | TRBV7-2 | TGTGCCAGCAGCTTAAGCCCGGGACTGGGCCCCCTGGAGCAGTACTTC | CASSLSPGLGPLEQYF
TRBJ1-2 | - | - | TRBV6-5 | TGTGCCAGCAGCAATAACTATGGCTACACCTTC | CASSNNYGYTF
TRBJ1-4 | TRBD1 | - | TRBV7-9 | TGTGCCAGCAGCTTAGCTGACAGGGCAACTAATGAAAAACTGTTTTTT | CASSLADRATNEKLFF
TRBJ2-3 | TRBD2 | - | TRBV2 | TGTGCCAGCACCAGACTTACTAGCGGGGGATCTTCCACAGATACGCAGTATTTT | CASTRLTSGGSSTDTQYF
TRBJ1-1 | TRBD1 | - | TRBV12-3/TRBV12-4 | TGTGCCAGCAGACCAAGACAGGGGGGGAACGCTTTCTTT | CASRPRQGGNAFF
TRBJ1-1 | - | - | TRBV7-2 | TGTGCCAGCAGCTTCTCAACCGGAGGGTCGAGGGCTTTCTTT | CASSFSTGGSRAFF
TRBJ2-1 | - | - | TRBV7-7 | TGTGCCAGCAGCTTAGACGAGGGGAGTTACAATGAGCAGTTCTTC | CASSLDEGSYNEQFF
TRBJ1-3 | - | - | TRBV2 | TGTGCCAGCAGTGATTTTGAGCGGTACATCACGACGGACACCATATATTTT | CASSDFERYITTDTIYF
TRBJ1-4 | - | - | TRBV11-2 | TGTGCCAGCAGCTTAGACCAGGGTCGGGAAAAACTGTTTTTT | CASSLDQGREKLFF
TRBJ2-3 | TRBD1 | - | TRBV5-4 | TGTGCCAGCAGCAACCGGGACAGGGGCACAGATACGCAGTATTTT | CASSNRDRGTDTQYF
TRBJ2-7 | - | - | TRBV6-5 | TGTGCCAGCAGTTACTCGATCGGGAACGCCTACGAGCAGTACTTC | CASSYSIGNAYEQYF
TRBJ1-1 | - | - | TRBV7-2 | TGTGCCAGCAGCTTAACAACAGCCAAATTGAACACTGAAGCTTTCTTT | CASSLTTAKLNTEAFF
TRBJ2-2 | - | - | TRBV28 | TGTGCCAGCAGTGATACGAACACCGGGGAGCTGTTTTTT | CASSDTNTGELFF
TRBJ2-3 | - | - | TRBV11-2 | TGTGCCAGCAGCTTAGACGGACACGCCGGGGATACGCAGTATTTT | CASSLDGHAGDTQYF
TRBJ1-4 | - | - | TRBV18 | TGTGCCAGCTCACCACCGCCGCGGAAACTGTTTTTT | CASSPPPRKLFF
TRBJ2-5 | - | - | TRBV20-1 | TGCAGTGCTAGTAATTCGGTAGGGGAGACCCAGTACTTC | CSASNSVGETQYF
TRBJ2-5 | - | - | TRBV18 | TGTGCCAGCTCGCTCACATTGTACCAAGAGACCCAGTACTTC | CASSLTLYQETQYF
TRBJ2-5 | TRBD2 | - | TRBV7-6 | TGTGCCAGCAGCCCCTGGGGCGGGAGTGGGGGAGAGACCCAGTACTTC | CASSPWGGSGGETQYF
TRBJ1-1 | - | - | TRBV10-2 | TGCGCCAGCAGTTTTCCGAACACTGAAGCTTTCTTT | CASSFPNTEAFF
TRBJ2-1 | - | - | TRBV6-1 | TGTGCCAGCAGTGAAGCGTCAGGGGGGGCATCCTACAATGAGCAGTTCTTC | CASSEASGGASYNEQFF
TRBJ2-1 | - | - | TRBV11-1 | TGTGCCAGCAGCCTCAGCGGAGGGAGCTACAATGAGCAGTTCTTC | CASSLSGGSYNEQFF
TRBJ2-5 | TRBD1 | - | TRBV11-2 | TGTGCCAGCAGCTCAAGACAGGGCTTTTTATCGGAGACCCAGTACTTC | CASSSRQGFLSETQYF
TRBJ1-2 | TRBD1 | - | TRBV28 | TGTGCCAGCGGCCTGACAGGGGGTGGCTACACCTTC | CASGLTGGGYTF
TRBJ1-5 | - | few | TRBV24-1 | TGTGCCACCAGTGACGGGGGAGGGGTAAGCAATCAGCCCCAGCATTTT | CATSDGGGVSNQPQHF
TRBJ1-6 | - | - | TRBV10-1 | TGCGCCAGCAGTTCGTCTACAGGGTGGAATTCACCCCTCCACTTT | CASSSSTGWNSPLHF
TRBJ2-5 | TRBD1 | - | TRBV7-8 | TGTGCCAGCAGCTTAGGCAGGGGGCGCGGGGAGACCCAGTACTTC | CASSLGRGRGETQYF
TRBJ1-2 | - | - | TRBV12-3/TRBV12-4 | TGTGCCAGCAGATCCGGGACATCCAGTGGCTACACCTTC | CASRSGTSSGYTF
TRBJ1-2 | - | - | TRBV9 | TGTGCCAGCAGCGCCGGGGCCCTACGGGGCTACACCTTC | CASSAGALRGYTF
TRBJ1-3 | - | - | TRBV7-9 | TGTGCCAGCAGCTTAGGACGGGGCTCTGGAAACACCATATATTTT | CASSLGRGSGNTIYF
TRBJ2-4 | - | - | TRBV11-2 | TGTGCCAGCAGCTTTGAAGGGGGTCGCGAACCAATTCAGTACTTC | CASSFEGGREPIQYF
TRBJ1-2 | TRBD1 | - | TRBV4-3 | TGCGCCAGCAGCCGGATACCCGTGGACAGGGCTTATGGCTACACCTTC | CASSRIPVDRAYGYTF
TRBJ2-3 | TRBD2 | few | TRBV7-9 | TGTGCCAGCAGCCTGTATGAGGGAGGGACCACAGATACGCAGTATTTT | CASSLYEGGTTDTQYF
TRBJ2-7 | - | - | TRBV5-1 | TGCGCCAGCAGCGTGACACGACAGGATCCCGCCCGCGAGCAGTACTTC | CASSVTRQDPAREQYF
TRBJ1-5 | - | - | TRBV4-3 | TGCGCCAGCAGCCAGGATACAGTTTTTGGCAATCAGCCCCAGCATTTT | CASSQDTVFGNQPQHF
TRBJ2-7 | TRBD2 | few | TRBV5-4 | TGTGCCAGCAGCAGTGATAGCGGGAGAGGCTCCTACGAGCAGTACTTC | CASSSDSGRGSYEQYF
TRBJ1-1 | - | - | TRBV3-1/TRBV3-2 | TGTGCCAGCAGCCGTATAACGGGTATTGAAGCTTTCTTT | CASSRITGIEAFF
TRBJ1-3 | - | - | TRBV18 | TGTGCCAGCTCGGATCGAGGTCCCTTATCTGGAAACACCATATATTTT | CASSDRGPLSGNTIYF
TRBJ2-1 | TRBD2 | few | TRBV29-1 | TGCAGCGTTGGTGCGGGAGACCACGGAGAGCAGTTCTTC | CSVGAGDHGEQFF
TRBJ1-1 | TRBD1 | - | TRBV5-1 | TGCGCCAGCAGCACCGGACAGGGGAATAGGGTAACTGAAGCTTTCTTT | CASSTGQGNRVTEAFF
TRBJ1-6 | - | - | TRBV6-5 | TGTGCCAGCAGTACAGACCCCCACAATTCACCCCTCCACTTT | CASSTDPHNSPLHF
TRBJ2-7 | TRBD1 | - | TRBV9 | TGTGCCAGCAGTCCAGGGGGTCTTTCCTACGAGCAGTACTTC | CASSPGGLSYEQYF
TRBJ2-5 | TRBD2 | - | TRBV9 | TGTGCCAGCAGCGCAACTAGCGGAGTCCAAGAGACCCAGTACTTC | CASSATSGVQETQYF
TRBJ2-1 | - | - | TRBV7-9 | TGTGCCAGCAGCTTGTCTAGGGGGATAAGCTCCTACAATGAGCAGTTCTTC | CASSLSRGISSYNEQFF
TRBJ2-3 | - | - | TRBV2 | TGTGCCAGCAGGTACAGGGTCAACACAGATACGCAGTATTTT | CASRYRVNTDTQYF
TRBJ1-2 | TRBD1 | - | TRBV7-2 | TGTGCCAGCAGCTTAAGACGGGACAGCAACTATGGCTACACCTTC | CASSLRRDSNYGYTF
TRBJ2-7 | - | - | TRBV5-1 | TGCGCCAGCAGCTTGAGTCCCATCCTCTACGAGCAGTACTTC | CASSLSPILYEQYF
TRBJ2-1 | - | - | TRBV19 | TGTGCCAGTAGGATCGGACAGTCCTGGGTCAATGAGCAGTTCTTC | CASRIGQSWVNEQFF
TRBJ1-2 | TRBD1 | - | TRBV4-1 | TGCGCCAGCAGCCAGAGACAGGGAGGCGGCTACACCTTC | CASSQRQGGGYTF
TRBJ2-1 | - | - | TRBV10-1 | TGCGCCAGCAGTGAGTCCGCCCTCGTAGCGGAGTCCTACAATGAGCAGTTCTTC | CASSESALVAESYNEQFF
TRBJ1-2 | - | once | TRBV3-1/TRBV3-2 | TGTGCCAGCAGCCACAACGACCCGGGACGGTATGGCTACACCTTC | CASSHNDPGRYGYTF
TRBJ2-7 | - | - | TRBV28 | TGTGCCAGCAGTCCCCCCGGACTAAACTACGAGCAGTACTTC | CASSPPGLNYEQYF
TRBJ1-3 | - | - | TRBV10-3 | TGTGCCATCAGCCGTGATGGAAACACCATATATTTT | CAISRDGNTIYF
TRBJ2-2 | TRBD1 | once | TRBV7-2 | TGTGCCAGCAGCACACCTACGGGACAGACTAACACCGGGGAGCTGTTTTTT | CASSTPTGQTNTGELFF